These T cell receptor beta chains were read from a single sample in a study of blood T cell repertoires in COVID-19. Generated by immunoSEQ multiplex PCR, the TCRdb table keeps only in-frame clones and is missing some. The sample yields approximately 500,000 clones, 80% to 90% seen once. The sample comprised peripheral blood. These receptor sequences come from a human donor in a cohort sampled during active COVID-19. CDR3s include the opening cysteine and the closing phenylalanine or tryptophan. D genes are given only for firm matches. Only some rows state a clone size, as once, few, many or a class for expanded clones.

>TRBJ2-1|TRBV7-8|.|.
CASSLTRGGNNEQFF
TGTGCCAGCAGCTTAACCCGAGGGGGTAACAATGAGCAGTTCTTC
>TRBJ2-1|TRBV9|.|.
CASSEGTGRPNNEQFF
TGTGCCAGCAGCGAGGGGACTGGCCGACCCAACAATGAGCAGTTCTTC
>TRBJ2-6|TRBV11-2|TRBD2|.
CASSIQSGRAYGANVLTF
TGTGCCAGCAGTATTCAGAGCGGGAGGGCCTATGGGGCCAACGTCCTGACTTTC
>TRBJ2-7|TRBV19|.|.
CASSIDRNVQYF
TGTGCCAGTAGTATAGACAGGAACGTGCAGTACTTC
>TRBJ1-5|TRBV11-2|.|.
CASSSGGFDQPQHF
TGTGCCAGCAGCTCCGGGGGGTTCGATCAGCCCCAGCATTTT
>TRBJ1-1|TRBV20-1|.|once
CSAGEGREAFF
TGCAGTGCCGGGGAGGGTCGGGAAGCTTTCTTT
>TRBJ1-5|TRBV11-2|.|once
CASSLAADSNQPQHF
TGTGCCAGCAGCTTAGCGGCGGATAGCAATCAGCCCCAGCATTTT
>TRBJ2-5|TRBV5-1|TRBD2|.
CASSPGLAGGSETQYF
TGCGCCAGCAGCCCCGGACTAGCGGGAGGCTCGGAGACCCAGTACTTC
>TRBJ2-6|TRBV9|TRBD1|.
CASSVDRGRSGANVLTF
TGTGCCAGCAGCGTGGACAGGGGTCGCTCTGGGGCCAACGTCCTGACTTTC
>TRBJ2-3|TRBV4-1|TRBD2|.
CASSQGGRGPDTQYF
TGCGCCAGCAGCCAGGGAGGGAGAGGGCCAGATACGCAGTATTTT
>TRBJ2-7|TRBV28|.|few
CASRYRDMSSYEQYF
TGTGCCAGCAGATACCGGGACATGAGCTCCTACGAGCAGTACTTC
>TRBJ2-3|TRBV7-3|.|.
CASSLSPADFTDTQYF
TGTGCCAGCAGCTTATCCCCCGCGGACTTCACAGATACGCAGTATTTT
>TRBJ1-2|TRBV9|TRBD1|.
CASSAKQGIANYGYTF
TGTGCCAGCAGCGCGAAACAGGGGATCGCTAACTATGGCTACACCTTC
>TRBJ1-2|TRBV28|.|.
CASRRPYGYTF
TGTGCCAGCCGGCGGCCTTATGGCTACACCTTC
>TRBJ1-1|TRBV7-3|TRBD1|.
CASSFTGASAEAFF
TGTGCCAGCAGCTTCACAGGGGCCTCCGCTGAAGCTTTCTTT
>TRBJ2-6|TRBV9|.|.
CASSAPPEISGANVLTF
TGTGCCAGCAGCGCACCACCCGAGATCTCTGGGGCCAACGTCCTGACTTTC
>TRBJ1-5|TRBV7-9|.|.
CASSLSQADQPQHF
TGTGCCAGCAGCTTAAGTCAGGCAGATCAGCCCCAGCATTTT
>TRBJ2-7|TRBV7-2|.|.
CASSLAGGSYEQYF
TGTGCCAGCAGCTTAGCGGGGGGCTCCTACGAGCAGTACTTC
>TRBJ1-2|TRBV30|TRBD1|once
CASSRDRGNGYTF
TGTGCCTCGAGCCGGGACAGGGGAAATGGCTACACCTTC
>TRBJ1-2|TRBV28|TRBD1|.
CASSITGEWNGYTF
TGTGCCAGCAGCATAACAGGGGAATGGAATGGCTACACCTTC
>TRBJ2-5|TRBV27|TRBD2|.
CASSTGLGSGQETQYF
TGTGCCAGCAGTACAGGACTAGGGAGCGGGCAAGAGACCCAGTACTTC
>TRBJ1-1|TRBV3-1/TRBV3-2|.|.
CASSQTERGGAFF
TGTGCCAGCAGCCAAACGGAGAGGGGGGGAGCTTTCTTT
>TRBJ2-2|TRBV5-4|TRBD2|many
CASSFRLAGVNTGELFF
TGTGCCAGCAGCTTCAGGCTAGCGGGAGTTAACACCGGGGAGCTGTTTTTT
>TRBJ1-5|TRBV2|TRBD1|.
CASTGGSQPQHF
TGTGCCAGTACAGGGGGTTCACAGCCCCAGCATTTT
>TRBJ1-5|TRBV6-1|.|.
CASSEEEGSPGQPQHF
TGTGCCAGCAGTGAAGAGGAGGGCAGCCCCGGGCAGCCCCAGCATTTT
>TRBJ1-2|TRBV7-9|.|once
CASSLVPYYGYTF
TGTGCCAGCAGCTTAGTTCCGTACTATGGCTACACCTTC
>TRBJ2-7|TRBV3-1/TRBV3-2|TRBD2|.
CASSLRRGLAGALGYEQYF
TGTGCCAGCAGCCTAAGGAGGGGGCTAGCGGGAGCCCTGGGGTACGAGCAGTACTTC
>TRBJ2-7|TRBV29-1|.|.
CSVVPRPYEQYF
TGCAGCGTTGTACCCAGGCCCTACGAGCAGTACTTC
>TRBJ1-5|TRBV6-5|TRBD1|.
CASSHGQGEQPQHF
TGTGCCAGCAGTCATGGACAGGGCGAGCAGCCCCAGCATTTT
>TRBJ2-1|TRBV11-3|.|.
CASSPTRNNEQFF
TGTGCCAGCAGTCCTACTAGAAACAATGAGCAGTTCTTC
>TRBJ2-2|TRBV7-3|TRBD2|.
CASRRLAGMNTGELFF
TGTGCCAGCAGGAGACTAGCGGGGATGAACACCGGGGAGCTGTTTTTT
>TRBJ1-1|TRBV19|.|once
CASSRYTEAFF
TGTGCCAGTTCTAGGTACACTGAAGCTTTCTTT
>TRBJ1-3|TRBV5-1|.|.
CASSLGDIGNTIYF
TGCGCCAGCAGCTTGGGTGACATTGGAAACACCATATATTTT
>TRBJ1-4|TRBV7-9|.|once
CASSPATVTAEKLFF
TGTGCCAGCAGCCCGGCGACGGTGACAGCTGAAAAACTGTTTTTT
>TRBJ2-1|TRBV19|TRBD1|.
CASRKSRGTTGGTVSEQFF
TGTGCCAGTAGGAAAAGCAGGGGGACCACAGGGGGGACAGTCAGTGAGCAGTTCTTC
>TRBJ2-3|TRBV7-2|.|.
CASSLAGAGASTDTQYF
TGTGCCAGCAGCTTAGCGGGGGCGGGGGCTAGCACAGATACGCAGTATTTT
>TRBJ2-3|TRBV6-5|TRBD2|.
CASTPGLATDTQYF
TGTGCCAGCACCCCGGGACTAGCGACAGATACGCAGTATTTT
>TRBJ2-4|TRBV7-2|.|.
CASSFPRAGSGNIQYF
TGTGCCAGCAGCTTCCCTAGAGCGGGCTCAGGAAACATTCAGTACTTC
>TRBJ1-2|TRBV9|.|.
CASSALGGSDGYTF
TGTGCCAGCAGCGCGCTCGGGGGTTCGGATGGCTACACCTTC
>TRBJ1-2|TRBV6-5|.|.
CASSNRQLYNYGYTF
TGTGCCAGCAGCAATAGACAGCTTTATAACTATGGCTACACCTTC
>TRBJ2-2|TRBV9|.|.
CASSRTSGELFF
TGTGCCAGCAGTAGAACGTCCGGGGAGCTGTTTTTT
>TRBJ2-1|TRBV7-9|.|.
CASSLGDGRTYNEQFF
TGTGCCAGCAGCTTAGGGGACGGGAGAACCTACAATGAGCAGTTCTTC
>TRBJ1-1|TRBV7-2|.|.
CASSVKGGMNTEAFF
TGTGCCAGCAGCGTTAAAGGGGGAATGAACACTGAAGCTTTCTTT
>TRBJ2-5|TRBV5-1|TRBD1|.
CASSRAWTGEETQYF
TGCGCCAGCAGCCGAGCGTGGACAGGGGAAGAGACCCAGTACTTC
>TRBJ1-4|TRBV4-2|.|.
CAIRRDILNEKLFF
TGTGCCATCCGTCGGGACATCCTTAATGAAAAACTGTTTTTT
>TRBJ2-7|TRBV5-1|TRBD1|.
CASSSWDRGLYEQYF
TGCGCCAGCAGCTCCTGGGACAGGGGGCTCTACGAGCAGTACTTC
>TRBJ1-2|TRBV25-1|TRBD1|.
CASSTRWTGGRDGYTF
TGTGCCAGCAGCACCCGATGGACAGGGGGGCGTGATGGCTACACCTTC
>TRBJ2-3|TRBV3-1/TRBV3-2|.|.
CASSNSGGADTQYF
TGTGCCAGCAGCAATAGCGGTGGCGCAGATACGCAGTATTTT
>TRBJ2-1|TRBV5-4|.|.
CASSPSSYNEQFF
TGTGCCAGCAGCCCGAGCTCCTACAATGAGCAGTTCTTC